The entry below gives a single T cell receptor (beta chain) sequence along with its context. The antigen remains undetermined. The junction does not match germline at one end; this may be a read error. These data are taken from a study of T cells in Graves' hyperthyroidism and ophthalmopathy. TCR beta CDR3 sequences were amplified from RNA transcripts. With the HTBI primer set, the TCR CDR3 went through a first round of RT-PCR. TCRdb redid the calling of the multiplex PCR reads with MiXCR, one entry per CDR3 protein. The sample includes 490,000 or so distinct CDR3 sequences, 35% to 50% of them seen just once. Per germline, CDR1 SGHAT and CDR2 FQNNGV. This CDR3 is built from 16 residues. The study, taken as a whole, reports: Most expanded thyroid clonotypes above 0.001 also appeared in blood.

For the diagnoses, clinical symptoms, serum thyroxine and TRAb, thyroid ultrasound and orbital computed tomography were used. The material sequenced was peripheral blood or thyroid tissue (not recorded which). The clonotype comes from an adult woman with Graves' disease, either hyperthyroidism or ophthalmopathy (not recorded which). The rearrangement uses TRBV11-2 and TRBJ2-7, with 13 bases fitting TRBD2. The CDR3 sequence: CASSSGTSGDPYEQYF. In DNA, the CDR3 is TGTGCCAGCAGCTCCGGGACTAGCGGGGATCCCTATGAGCAGTACTTC.